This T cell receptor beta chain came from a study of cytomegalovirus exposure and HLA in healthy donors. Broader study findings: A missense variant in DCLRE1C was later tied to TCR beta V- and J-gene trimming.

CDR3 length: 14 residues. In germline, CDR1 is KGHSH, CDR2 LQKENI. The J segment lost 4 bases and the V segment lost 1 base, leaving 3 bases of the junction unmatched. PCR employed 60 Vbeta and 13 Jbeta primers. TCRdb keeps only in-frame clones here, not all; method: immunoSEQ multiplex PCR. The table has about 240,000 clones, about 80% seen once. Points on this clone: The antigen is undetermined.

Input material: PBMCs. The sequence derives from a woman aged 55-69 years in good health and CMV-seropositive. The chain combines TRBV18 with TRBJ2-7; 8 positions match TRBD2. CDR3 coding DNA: TGTGCCAGCTCACCACGCGGGAGGTCTTACGAGCAGTACTTC. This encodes CASSPRGRSYEQYF.